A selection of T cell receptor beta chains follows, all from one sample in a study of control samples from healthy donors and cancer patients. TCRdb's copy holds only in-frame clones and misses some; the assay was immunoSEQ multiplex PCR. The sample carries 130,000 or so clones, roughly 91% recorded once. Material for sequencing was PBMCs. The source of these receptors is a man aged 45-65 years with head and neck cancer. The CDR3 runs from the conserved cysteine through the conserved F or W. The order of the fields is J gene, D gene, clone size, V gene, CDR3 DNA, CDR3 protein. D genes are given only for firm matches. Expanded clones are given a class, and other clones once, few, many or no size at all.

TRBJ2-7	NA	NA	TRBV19	TGTGCCAGTAGGGGCCGGGACTGGGGAACGTACGAGCAGTACTTC	CASRGRDWGTYEQYF
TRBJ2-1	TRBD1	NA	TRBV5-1	TGCGCCAGCAGCTTGGAGGGACAGGGGGCCTACAATGAGCAGTTCTTC	CASSLEGQGAYNEQFF
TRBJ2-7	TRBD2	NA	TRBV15	TGTGCCACCAGCAGAGAAAGGACTAGCGGGGGGATATCCTACGAGCAGTACTTC	CATSRERTSGGISYEQYF
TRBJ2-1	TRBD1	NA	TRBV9	TGTGCCAGCAGCGGACAGGGCAGCCCGCAGTTCTTC	CASSGQGSPQFF
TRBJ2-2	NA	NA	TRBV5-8	TGTGCCAGCAGCCGTGGTGAGGGAGGAACCGGGGAGCTGTTTTTT	CASSRGEGGTGELFF
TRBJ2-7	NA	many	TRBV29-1	TGCAGCGTCTACTTCGAGACAGCCGCCTACGAGCAGTACTTC	CSVYFETAAYEQYF
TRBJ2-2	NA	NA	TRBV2	TGTGCCAGCAGTGAACAGGCTTCGGGGACCGGGGAGCTGTTTTTT	CASSEQASGTGELFF
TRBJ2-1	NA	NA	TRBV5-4	TGTGCCAGCAGCCCCATCTGGGATGAGCAGTTCTTC	CASSPIWDEQFF
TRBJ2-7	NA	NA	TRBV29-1	TGCAGCGTTGTAAAGGGGGCGGGGGAGCAGTACTTC	CSVVKGAGEQYF
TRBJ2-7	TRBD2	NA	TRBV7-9	TGTGCCAGCAGCGGAGCGGGAGGGCCTGACGAGCAGTACTTC	CASSGAGGPDEQYF